The T cell receptor beta chain described here comes from a study of blood T cell repertoires in COVID-19. Study-wide context: The origin of the acute and convalescent COVID-19 samples was the United States, Italy and Spain. PBMCs, B-cell-depleted T cells, or T cells were the source of the cDNA or gDNA that made up the material.

CDR3 size: 14 residues. The germline V gene has CDR1 LGHDT and CDR2 YNNKEL (reference sequence). V shed 3 bases and J shed 4 bases, with 12 bases lying between them. Libraries were prepared by immunoSEQ multiplex PCR; TCRdb keeps only in-frame clonotypes and omits some of them. Of approximately 170,000 clones listed, over 75% were seen once; the top ten hold approximately 10%. The V gene is TRBV3-1 (or the pseudogene TRBV3-2), the J gene TRBJ1-1; maybe TRBD1 (5 bases). The material sequenced was peripheral blood. The sequence came from a human donor in a cohort sampled during active COVID-19. The CDR3 reads CASSQAGLGTEAFF. In DNA, the CDR3 is TGTGCCAGCAGCCAGGCAGGGCTGGGCACTGAAGCTTTCTTT.